Sequencing of this TCR beta chain was carried out in a study of blood T cell repertoires in COVID-19. Study information: Acute-phase and convalescent COVID-19 samples originated in the United States, Italy and Spain. PBMCs, B-cell-depleted T cells, or T cells were the source of the cDNA or gDNA that made up the material.

Per the germline V gene, CDR1 is LGHNA and CDR2 is YNFKEQ. This CDR3 region has 15 residues. V lost 1 base and J lost 3; bases outside the gene matches: 4. The authors' processing: The assay estimated nucleated cells by amplifying reference gene primers. Here immunoSEQ multiplex PCR was the method, and the copy in TCRdb shows in-frame clones only, minus some. The V and J calls and the clone size are those of that table, but D and trimming were determined from the DNA. This table holds fewer than 300,000 clones, 91% found once. Enrolment of Seattle patients took place during active infection, and they were followed longitudinally.

This chain connects TRBV4-2 to TRBJ2-7; 9 bases fit TRBD2. The sequencing sample was made of peripheral blood. This TCR came from a person aged 18 to 30 with COVID-19, enrolled during active disease. The CDR3 sequence is CASSQGGSGGYEQYF. CDR3 coding DNA: TGTGCCAGCAGCCAAGGGGGTAGCGGGGGCTACGAGCAGTACTTC.